The 4 T cell receptor beta chains listed next were all sequenced from one sample in a study of blood T cell repertoires in COVID-19. Measured with immunoSEQ multiplex PCR; TCRdb has only the in-frame clones, and not every one. The sample includes roughly 250,000 clones, approximately 88% of them seen just once. Sequencing input: peripheral blood. All receptors derive from a woman aged 25 to 45 with acute or convalescent COVID-19.

The chain uses TRBV7-2 and TRBJ2-7; D is perhaps TRBD1 (5 bases). The germline CDR1 and CDR2 sequences are SGHTA and FQGNSA. V gave up 1 base and J gave up 4 bases, with 14 bases separating them. The CDR3 consists of 15 residues. The CDR3 loop reads CASSLEGIRRYEQYF. In nucleotides, the CDR3 is TGTGCCAGCAGCTTAGAGGGGATCAGACGATACGAGCAGTACTTC.

The rearrangement uses TRBV5-1 and TRBJ1-1; 9 bases are shared with TRBD1. This CDR3 has 16 residues. V was clipped by 4 bases and J by 0 bases; unmatched bases: 7. CDR1 is SGHRS and CDR2 is YFSETQ in the germline V gene. The DNA of the CDR3 is TGCGCCAGCAGCCCAGGACAGGGGACCTTGAACACTGAAGCTTTCTTT. Translating it yields CASSPGQGTLNTEAFF.

The V call is TRBV10-3, the J call TRBJ1-4, with 9 bases aligning to TRBD1. Germline values: CDR1 ENHRY, CDR2 SYGVKD. With 8 bases clipped from V and 3 bases from J, the junction kept 4 bases outside the gene matches. This CDR3 region has 14 residues. The CDR3 protein is CAIGGTGPNEKLFF. CDR3 sequence (DNA): TGTGCCATCGGGGGGACAGGGCCTAATGAAAAACTGTTTTTT.

V and J are TRBV2 and TRBJ2-7, with 8 bases fitting TRBD1. This CDR3 spans 15 amino acids. V dropped 4 bases and J dropped 4; count of bases not matched to a gene: 9. In germline, CDR1 is SNHLY, CDR2 FYNNEI. CDR3 sequence: CASSGEDRVGYEQYF. CDR3 DNA: TGTGCCAGCAGTGGGGAGGACAGGGTCGGATACGAGCAGTACTTC.